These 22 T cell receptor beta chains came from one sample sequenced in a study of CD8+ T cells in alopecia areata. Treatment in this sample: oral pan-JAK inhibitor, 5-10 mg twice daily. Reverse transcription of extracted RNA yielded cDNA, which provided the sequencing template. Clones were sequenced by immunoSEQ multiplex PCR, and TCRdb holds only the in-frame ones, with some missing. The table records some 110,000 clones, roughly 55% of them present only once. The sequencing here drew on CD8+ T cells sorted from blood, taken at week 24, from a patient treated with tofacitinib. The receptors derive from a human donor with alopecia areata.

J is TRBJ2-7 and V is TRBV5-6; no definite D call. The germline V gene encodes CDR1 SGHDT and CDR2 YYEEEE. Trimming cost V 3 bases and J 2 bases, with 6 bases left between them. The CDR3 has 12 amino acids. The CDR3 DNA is TGTGCCAGCAGCTCTAGGGCCTACGAGCAGTACTTC. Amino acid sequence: CASSSRAYEQYF.

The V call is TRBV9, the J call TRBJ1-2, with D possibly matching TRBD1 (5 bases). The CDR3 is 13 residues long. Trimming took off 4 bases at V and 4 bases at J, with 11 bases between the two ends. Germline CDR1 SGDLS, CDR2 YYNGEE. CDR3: CASSSGGGYGYTF. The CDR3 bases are TGTGCCAGCAGCTCCGGGGGAGGCTATGGCTACACCTTC.

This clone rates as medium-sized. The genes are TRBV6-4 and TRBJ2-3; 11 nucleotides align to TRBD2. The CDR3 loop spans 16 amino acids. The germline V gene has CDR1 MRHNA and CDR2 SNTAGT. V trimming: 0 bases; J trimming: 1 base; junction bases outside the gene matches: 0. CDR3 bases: TGTGCCAGCAGTGACTCGACTAGCGGGGGCACAGATACGCAGTATTTT. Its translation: CASSDSTSGGTDTQYF.

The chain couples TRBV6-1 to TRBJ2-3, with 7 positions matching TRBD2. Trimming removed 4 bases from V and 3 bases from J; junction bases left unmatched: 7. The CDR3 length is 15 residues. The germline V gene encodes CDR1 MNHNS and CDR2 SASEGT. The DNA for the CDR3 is TGTGCCAGCAGTGCGTGGCGGGGGAAAACAGATACGCAGTATTTT. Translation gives CASSAWRGKTDTQYF.

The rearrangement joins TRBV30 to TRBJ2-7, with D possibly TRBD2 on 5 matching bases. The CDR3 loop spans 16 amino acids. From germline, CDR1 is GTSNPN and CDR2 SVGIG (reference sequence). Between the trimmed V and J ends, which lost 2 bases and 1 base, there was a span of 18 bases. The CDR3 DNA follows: TGTGCCTGGAGTATACATACGCGGACTGCTTCCTACGAGCAGTACTTC. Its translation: CAWSIHTRTASYEQYF.

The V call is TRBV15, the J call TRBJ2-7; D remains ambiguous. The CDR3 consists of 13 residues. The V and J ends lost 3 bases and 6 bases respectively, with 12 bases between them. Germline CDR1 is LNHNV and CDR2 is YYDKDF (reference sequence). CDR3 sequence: CATSSIPTGEQYF. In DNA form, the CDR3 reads TGTGCCACCAGCAGCATACCTACGGGCGAGCAGTACTTC.

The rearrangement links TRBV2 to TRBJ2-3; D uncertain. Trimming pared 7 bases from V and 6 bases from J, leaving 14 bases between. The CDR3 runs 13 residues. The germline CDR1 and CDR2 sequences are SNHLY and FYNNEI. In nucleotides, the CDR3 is TGTGCCAGCACCCTGTACTACTGGGATACGCAGTATTTT. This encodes CASTLYYWDTQYF.

The CDR3 sequence: CASTGLAQFF. In DNA form, the CDR3 reads TGTGCCAGTACGGGACTAGCTCAGTTCTTC. The rearrangement joins TRBV30 to TRBJ2-1, with 9 bases aligning to TRBD2. The germline V gene encodes CDR1 GTSNPN and CDR2 SVGIG (reference sequence). With V trimmed by 8 bases and J by 13 bases, 6 bases remained unmatched. The length of the CDR3 is 10 residues.

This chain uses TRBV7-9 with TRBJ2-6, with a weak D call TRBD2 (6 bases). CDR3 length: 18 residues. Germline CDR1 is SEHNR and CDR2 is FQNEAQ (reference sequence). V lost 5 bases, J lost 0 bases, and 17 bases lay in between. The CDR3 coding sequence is TGTGCCAGCAGCGCTCGGCGGGGTGTGGACTCTGGGGCCAACGTCCTGACTTTC. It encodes CASSARRGVDSGANVLTF.

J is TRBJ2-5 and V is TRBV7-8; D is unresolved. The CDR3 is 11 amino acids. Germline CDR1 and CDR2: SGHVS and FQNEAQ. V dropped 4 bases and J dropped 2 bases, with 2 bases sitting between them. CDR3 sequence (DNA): TGTGCCAGCAGCTCACAAGAGACCCAGTACTTC. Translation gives CASSSQETQYF.

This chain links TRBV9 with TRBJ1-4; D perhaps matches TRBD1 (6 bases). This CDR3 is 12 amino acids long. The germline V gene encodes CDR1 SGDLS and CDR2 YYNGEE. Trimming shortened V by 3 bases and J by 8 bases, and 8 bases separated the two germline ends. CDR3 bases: TGTGCCAGCAGCGGACAGGAAGAAAAACTGTTTTTT. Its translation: CASSGQEEKLFF.

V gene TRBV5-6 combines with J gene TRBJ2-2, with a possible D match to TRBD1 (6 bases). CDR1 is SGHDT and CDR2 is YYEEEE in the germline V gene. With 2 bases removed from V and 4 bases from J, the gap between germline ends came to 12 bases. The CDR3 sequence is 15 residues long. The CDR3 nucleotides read TGTGCCAGCAGCTTACCTGGGGGCCGCACCGGGGAGCTGTTTTTT. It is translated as CASSLPGGRTGELFF.

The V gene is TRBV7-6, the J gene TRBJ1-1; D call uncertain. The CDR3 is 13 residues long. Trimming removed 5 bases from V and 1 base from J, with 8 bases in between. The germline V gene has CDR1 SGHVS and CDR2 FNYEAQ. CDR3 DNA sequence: TGTGCCAGCAGCCAACGGGGGAACACTGAAGCTTTCTTT. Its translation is CASSQRGNTEAFF.

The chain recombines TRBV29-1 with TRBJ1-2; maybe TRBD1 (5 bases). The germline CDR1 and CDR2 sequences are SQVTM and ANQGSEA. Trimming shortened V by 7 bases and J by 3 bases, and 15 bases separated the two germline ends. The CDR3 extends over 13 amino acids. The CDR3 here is CSELREFDYGYTF. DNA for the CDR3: TGCAGCGAGCTCAGGGAGTTCGACTATGGCTACACCTTC.

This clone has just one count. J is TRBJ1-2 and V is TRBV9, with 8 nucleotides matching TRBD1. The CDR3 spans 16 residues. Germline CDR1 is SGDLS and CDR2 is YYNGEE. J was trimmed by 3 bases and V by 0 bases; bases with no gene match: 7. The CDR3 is CASSVAKTGEDYGYTF. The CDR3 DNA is TGTGCCAGCAGCGTAGCGAAGACAGGGGAGGACTATGGCTACACCTTC.

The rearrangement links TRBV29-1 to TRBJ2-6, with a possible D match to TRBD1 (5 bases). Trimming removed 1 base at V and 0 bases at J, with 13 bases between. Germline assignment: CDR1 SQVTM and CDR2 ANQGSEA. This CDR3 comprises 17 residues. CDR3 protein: CSVEAAGKSSGANVLTF. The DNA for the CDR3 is TGCAGCGTTGAAGCGGCAGGGAAAAGCTCTGGGGCCAACGTCCTGACTTTC.

The CDR3 here is CASSYDSLGMAYEQYF. The DNA for the CDR3 is TGTGCCAGCAGTTACGATTCCCTTGGTATGGCCTACGAGCAGTACTTC. The genes are TRBV6-5 and TRBJ2-7; no reliable D call. Germline CDR1 MNHEY, CDR2 SVGAGI. The CDR3 has 16 amino acids. The germline V and J ends were trimmed by 2 bases and 2 bases, with 16 bases remaining between them.

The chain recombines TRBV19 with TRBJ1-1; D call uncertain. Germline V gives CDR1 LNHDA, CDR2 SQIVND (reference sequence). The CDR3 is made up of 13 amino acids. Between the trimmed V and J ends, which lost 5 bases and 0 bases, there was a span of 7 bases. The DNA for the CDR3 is TGTGCCAGTAGTCGAAGTTTGAACACTGAAGCTTTCTTT. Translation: CASSRSLNTEAFF.

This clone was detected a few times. CDR3 amino acids: CASSSPVNTEAFF. In DNA, the CDR3 is TGTGCCAGCAGCTCCCCGGTGAACACTGAAGCTTTCTTT. J is TRBJ1-1 and V is TRBV7-9; D is uncertain. Germline V CDR1 and CDR2: SEHNR, FQNEAQ (reference sequence). The V and J ends lost 4 bases and 0 bases respectively, with 6 bases between them. CDR3 length: 13 amino acids. Combining the CDR3 with reference TRBV7-9 and TRBJ1-1 gives the whole variable domain DTGVSQNPRHKITKRGQNVTFRCDPISEHNRLYWYRQTLGQGPEFLTYFQNEAQLEKSRLLSDRFSAERPKGSFSTLEIQRTEQGDSAMYLCASSSPVNTEAFFGQGTRLTVV.

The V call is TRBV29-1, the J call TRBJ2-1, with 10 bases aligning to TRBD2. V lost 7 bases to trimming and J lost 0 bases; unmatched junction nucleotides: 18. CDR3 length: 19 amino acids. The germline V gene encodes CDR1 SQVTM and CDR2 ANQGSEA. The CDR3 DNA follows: TGCAGCGCCCCCCCCTCGGGCCTAGCGGGGGCCGCCTCCTACAATGAGCAGTTCTTC. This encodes CSAPPSGLAGAASYNEQFF.

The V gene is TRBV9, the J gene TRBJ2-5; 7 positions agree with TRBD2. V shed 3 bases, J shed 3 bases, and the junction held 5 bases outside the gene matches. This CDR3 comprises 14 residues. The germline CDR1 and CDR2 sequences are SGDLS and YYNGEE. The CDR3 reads CASSAGREEETQYF. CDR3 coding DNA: TGTGCCAGCAGCGCGGGACGGGAGGAAGAGACCCAGTACTTC. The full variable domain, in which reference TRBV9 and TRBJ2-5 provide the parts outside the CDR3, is DSGVTQTPKHLITATGQRVTLRCSPRSGDLSVYWYQQSLDQGLQFLIQYYNGEERAKGNILERFSAQQFPDLHSELNLSSLELGDSALYFCASSAGREEETQYFGPGTRLLVL.

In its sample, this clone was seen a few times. CDR3 nucleotides: TGTGCCAGCAGCCCTGTAGGGACAGGAAACTACGAGCAGTACTTC. This translates into CASSPVGTGNYEQYF. V usage is TRBV4-2 and J usage is TRBJ2-7; TRBD1 aligns across 8 bases. From germline, CDR1 is LGHNA and CDR2 YNFKEQ. V lost 4 bases and J lost 3; bases outside the gene matches: 8. The CDR3 totals 15 residues.